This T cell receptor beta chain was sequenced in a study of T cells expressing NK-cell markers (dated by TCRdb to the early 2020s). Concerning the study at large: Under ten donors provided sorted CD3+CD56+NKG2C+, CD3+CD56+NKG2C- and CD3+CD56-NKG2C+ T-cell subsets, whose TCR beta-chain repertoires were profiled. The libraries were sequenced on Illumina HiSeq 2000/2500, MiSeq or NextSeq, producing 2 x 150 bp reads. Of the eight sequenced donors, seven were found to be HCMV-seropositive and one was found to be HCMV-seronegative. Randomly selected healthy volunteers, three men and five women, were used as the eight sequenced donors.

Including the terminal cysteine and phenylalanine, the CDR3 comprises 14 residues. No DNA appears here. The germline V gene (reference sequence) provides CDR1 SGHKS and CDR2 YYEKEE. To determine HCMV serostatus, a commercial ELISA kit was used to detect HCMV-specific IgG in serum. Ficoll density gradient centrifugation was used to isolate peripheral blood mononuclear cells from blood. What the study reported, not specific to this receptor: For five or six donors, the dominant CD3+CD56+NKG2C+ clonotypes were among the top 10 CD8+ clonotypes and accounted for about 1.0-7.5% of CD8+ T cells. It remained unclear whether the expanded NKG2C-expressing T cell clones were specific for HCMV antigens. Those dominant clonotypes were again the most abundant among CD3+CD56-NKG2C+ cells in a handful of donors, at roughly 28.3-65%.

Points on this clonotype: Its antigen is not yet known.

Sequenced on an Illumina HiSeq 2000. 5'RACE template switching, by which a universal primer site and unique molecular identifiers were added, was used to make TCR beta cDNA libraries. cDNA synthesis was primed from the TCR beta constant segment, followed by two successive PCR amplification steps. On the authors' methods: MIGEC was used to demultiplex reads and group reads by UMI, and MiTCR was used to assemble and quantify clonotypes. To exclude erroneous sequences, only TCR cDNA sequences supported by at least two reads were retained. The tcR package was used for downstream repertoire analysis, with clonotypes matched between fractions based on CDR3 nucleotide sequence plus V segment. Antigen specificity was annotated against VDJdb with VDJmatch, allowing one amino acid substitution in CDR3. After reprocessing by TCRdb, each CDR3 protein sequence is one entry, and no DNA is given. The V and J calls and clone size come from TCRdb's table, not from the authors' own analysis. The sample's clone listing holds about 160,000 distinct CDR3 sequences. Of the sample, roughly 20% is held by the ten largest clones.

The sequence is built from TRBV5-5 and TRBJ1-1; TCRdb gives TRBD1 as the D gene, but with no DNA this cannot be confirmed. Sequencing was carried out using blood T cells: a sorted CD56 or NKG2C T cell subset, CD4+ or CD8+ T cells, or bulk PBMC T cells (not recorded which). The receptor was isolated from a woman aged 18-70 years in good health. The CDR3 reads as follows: CASSVQAQNTEAFF.